The rows below give T cell receptor beta chains drawn from one sample of a study of PD-1 blockade in classical Hodgkin lymphoma. The data were produced by immunoSEQ multiplex PCR, yet TCRdb's version contains in-frame clones alone and is incomplete. The sample consists of just over 60,000 clones, roughly 88% of them appearing once. Source: peripheral blood mononuclear cells (PBMCs), taken at baseline. The receptors stem from a human donor with classical Hodgkin lymphoma. The CDR3 runs from the conserved cysteine through the conserved F or W. Fields, in order: CDR3 DNA, CDR3 protein, clone size, CDR3 length, V gene, J gene, D gene. The D gene is left open where the match is weak. Clone sizes are given selectively: once, few, many, or a class where the clone is expanded.

TGTGCCAGCAGGGGGCAGGAAGCGGCCTACGAGCAGTACTTC,CASRGQEAAYEQYF,-,14,TRBV25-1,TRBJ2-7,-
TGTGCCAGCCGGGCGACCTACGAGCAGTACTTC,CASRATYEQYF,-,11,TRBV6-5,TRBJ2-7,-
TGTGCCAGCAGTGACTCGATTAGCGGGGGGTCGACGCAGTATTTT,CASSDSISGGSTQYF,-,15,TRBV6-4,TRBJ2-3,TRBD2
TGTGCCAGCAGCCAAACACCTATGGGGACTGAAGCTTTCTTT,CASSQTPMGTEAFF,few,14,TRBV11-2,TRBJ1-1,-
TGTGCCAGCAGCTTGTACATCAGAGGAAGGGAGACCCAGTACTTC,CASSLYIRGRETQYF,-,15,TRBV5-5,TRBJ2-5,-
TGTGCCAGCAGCCAACTACTCTCGACAGATACGCAGTATTTT,CASSQLLSTDTQYF,-,14,TRBV14,TRBJ2-3,-
TGTGCCACCAGCACCGTATCGGCTAACTATGGCTACACCTTC,CATSTVSANYGYTF,-,14,TRBV15,TRBJ1-2,-
TGTGCCAGCAGCTCACACGCCGCCGGGGAGCTGTTTTTT,CASSSHAAGELFF,once,13,TRBV9,TRBJ2-2,-
TGTGCCAGCAGTGAAGGACCTAGTGTTGGTGAGTTCTTC,CASSEGPSVGEFF,-,13,TRBV6-1,TRBJ2-1,-
TGTGCCAGCAGTGAAGCGCGGGTAGCGGGGGGGATCCCTGAAGAGCAGTACTTC,CASSEARVAGGIPEEQYF,-,18,TRBV6-1,TRBJ2-7,TRBD2
TGTGCCATCAGTGTGTCTGTGTTAGCGGGGGCTATTCGGGATACGCAGTATTTT,CAISVSVLAGAIRDTQYF,-,18,TRBV10-3,TRBJ2-3,TRBD2
TGTGCCAGCAGTGAGGCAGGGGGATTGGATTCACCCCTCCACTTT,CASSEAGGLDSPLHF,-,15,TRBV6-1,TRBJ1-6,TRBD1
TGCGCCAGCAGCCAAGATCGGAGGGTGAGCAATCAGCCCCAGCATTTT,CASSQDRRVSNQPQHF,-,16,TRBV4-3,TRBJ1-5,-
TGTGCCAGCAGCCAAGATGTGGGGGCGGACAGGGATTCACCCCTCCACTTT,CASSQDVGADRDSPLHF,-,17,TRBV4-2,TRBJ1-6,TRBD1
TGTGCCAGCAGCGGGGGGGATACGCAGTATTTT,CASSGGDTQYF,-,11,TRBV5-4,TRBJ2-3,-
TGTGCCTGGAGTGCAGGACAGGGGAACACTGAAGCTTTCTTT,CAWSAGQGNTEAFF,-,14,TRBV30,TRBJ1-1,TRBD1
TGTGCCAGCAGCCCAATCCCCGGGGGGACGGAGACCCAGTACTTC,CASSPIPGGTETQYF,-,15,TRBV11-1,TRBJ2-5,TRBD2
TGTGCCAGCAGCCAACCCCCGGGACAGCACCTAGCCAAAAACATTCAGTACTTC,CASSQPPGQHLAKNIQYF,many,18,TRBV28,TRBJ2-4,TRBD1
TGCGCCAGCAGCCAGGTGACTAGCGGAGACACAGATACGCAGTATTTT,CASSQVTSGDTDTQYF,-,16,TRBV4-3,TRBJ2-3,TRBD2
TGTGCCAGCAGCCCTATTAGTTCCATGAACACTGAAGCTTTCTTT,CASSPISSMNTEAFF,-,15,TRBV5-8,TRBJ1-1,-
TGCGCCAGCAGCCCGCACCGGGGGTACGACGATAATTCACCCCTCCACTTT,CASSPHRGYDDNSPLHF,-,17,TRBV4-3,TRBJ1-6,-
TGTGCCAGAGAAGCGGACAGGGCCATGTCCTCTGGAAACACCATATATTTT,CAREADRAMSSGNTIYF,-,17,TRBV2,TRBJ1-3,TRBD1
TGTGCCAGCAGCTTAGAGTCAGATAACAATGAGCAGTTCTTC,CASSLESDNNEQFF,-,14,TRBV7-2,TRBJ2-1,-
TGTGCCAGCAGCTTAGGACCGAACCGGGAAGCTTTCTTT,CASSLGPNREAFF,-,13,TRBV7-2,TRBJ1-1,-